Below are 27 T cell receptor beta chains sequenced from a single sample in a study of blood T cell repertoires in COVID-19. Assay used: immunoSEQ multiplex PCR; TCRdb lists only in-frame clones, some missing. Of some 8,000 clones detected, around 84% appear once; the ten largest clones hold roughly a sixth. The source material was peripheral blood. The receptors come from a human donor with active COVID-19. The donor label of this sample is uncertain.

The genes are TRBV7-2 and TRBJ2-1; D might be TRBD2 (6 bases). Germline V lookup: CDR1 SGHTA, CDR2 FQGNSA. The CDR3 is made up of 15 amino acids. V lost 1 base and J lost 8, with 15 bases in between. CDR3: CASSLVVGPGDEQFF. CDR3 in DNA: TGTGCCAGCAGCTTAGTCGTAGGGCCGGGGGATGAGCAGTTCTTC.

This chain joins TRBV9 and TRBJ2-1; 10 bases are shared with TRBD1. The CDR3 has 18 residues. Germline assignment: CDR1 SGDLS and CDR2 YYNGEE. Losses at the gene ends were 3 bases for V and 1 base for J; bases not matched to a gene: 10. The CDR3 sequence is CASSGSREDRGSYNEQFF. CDR3 nucleotide sequence: TGTGCCAGCAGCGGTAGTAGGGAGGACAGGGGGTCCTACAATGAGCAGTTCTTC. Full variable domain (outside the CDR3, taken from reference TRBV9 and TRBJ2-1): DSGVTQTPKHLITATGQRVTLRCSPRSGDLSVYWYQQSLDQGLQFLIQYYNGEERAKGNILERFSAQQFPDLHSELNLSSLELGDSALYFCASSGSREDRGSYNEQFFGPGTRLTVL.

This clone was recorded once. The chain links TRBV6-5 to TRBJ2-1; possibly TRBD2 for D (6 bases). CDR1 and CDR2 from the germline V gene are MNHEY and SVGAGI. With 8 bases removed from V and 15 bases from J, the gap between germline ends came to 17 bases. CDR3 length: 11 amino acids. The chain's CDR3 is CASADASEWFF. CDR3 DNA: TGTGCCAGCGCGGACGCTAGCGAGTGGTTCTTC.

The chain links TRBV5-1 to TRBJ1-1; D is possibly TRBD1 (5 bases). Trimming cost V 0 bases and J 1 base, with 10 bases left between them. Germline CDR1 is SGHRS and CDR2 is YFSETQ. The CDR3 consists of 15 residues. The CDR3 here is CASSLGQGGNTEAFF. CDR3 bases: TGCGCCAGCAGCTTGGGTCAGGGAGGGAACACTGAAGCTTTCTTT.

V and J are TRBV5-6 and TRBJ2-7, with TRBD2 matching over 10 bases. Trimming removed 1 base from V and 4 bases from J; junction bases left unmatched: 8. CDR3 length equals 16 residues. The germline V gene has CDR1 SGHDT and CDR2 YYEEEE. The CDR3 loop is CASSLSLAGVKYEQYF. The CDR3 DNA is TGTGCCAGCAGCTTGTCGCTAGCGGGAGTAAAATACGAGCAGTACTTC.

The gene calls are TRBV2 and TRBJ1-1, with 8 bases lining up with TRBD1. This CDR3 comprises 14 residues. CDR1 SNHLY and CDR2 FYNNEI come from the germline V gene. V shed 4 bases, J shed 4 bases, and the junction held 5 bases outside the gene matches. CDR3 DNA: TGTGCCAGCAGTGTAGACAGGGGAATCACTGAAGCTTTCTTT. Protein: CASSVDRGITEAFF.

This clone has only one observation. The V and J genes are TRBV10-3 and TRBJ2-5; D gene uncertain. Trimming took off 3 bases at V and 3 bases at J, with 8 bases between the two ends. Looked up from germline, CDR1 is ENHRY and CDR2 is SYGVKD. The CDR3 covers 13 residues. Here the CDR3 DNA reads TGTGCCATCAGTGACTCCACTGAAGAGACCCAGTACTTC. The encoded protein is CAISDSTEETQYF.

The rearrangement uses TRBV2 and TRBJ2-7; 8 nucleotides line up with TRBD1. V trimming: 6 bases; J trimming: 5 bases; junction bases outside the gene matches: 9. In germline, CDR1 is SNHLY, CDR2 FYNNEI. The CDR3 length is 14 residues. As DNA, the CDR3 is TGTGCCAGCAGCGAGACAGGGGTGCTCGACGAGCAGTACTTC. Protein sequence: CASSETGVLDEQYF.

This chain links TRBV11-3 with TRBJ2-1, with 7 bases aligning to TRBD2. The CDR3 loop spans 14 amino acids. CDR1 SGHNT and CDR2 YENEEA come from the germline V gene. The V gene end was trimmed by 1 base and the J gene end by 8 bases; junction bases not matched to a gene: 5. CDR3 in amino acids: CASSLGLASDEQFF. CDR3 nucleotide sequence: TGTGCCAGCAGCTTAGGACTAGCTTCGGATGAGCAGTTCTTC.

The chain links TRBV6-5 to TRBJ1-4; D perhaps matches TRBD1 (6 bases). The CDR3 is 13 residues long. V was pared by 5 bases and J by 10 bases, with 14 bases between. In germline, CDR1 is MNHEY, CDR2 SVGAGI. Here the CDR3 reads CASSRREGGKLFF. The CDR3, as DNA: TGTGCCAGCAGTAGACGGGAGGGGGGAAAACTGTTTTTT.

CDR3 in DNA: TGTGCCAGTAGTGCGACAGCGAACACTGAAGCTTTCTTT. It encodes CASSATANTEAFF. The J gene is TRBJ1-1, the V gene TRBV19; tentatively, D is TRBD1 (5 bases). In germline, CDR1 is LNHDA, CDR2 SQIVND (reference sequence). The CDR3 has 13 amino acids. Trimming pared 5 bases from V and 1 base from J, leaving 8 bases between.

This sequence joins TRBV4-3 and TRBJ1-1, with TRBD1 matching 7 bases. The V gene end was trimmed by 6 bases and the J gene end by 2 bases; junction bases not matched to a gene: 12. From germline, CDR1 is LGHNA and CDR2 YSLEER. The CDR3 is 16 amino acids. The CDR3 DNA reads TGCGCCAGCAGTCGCAAGTTCAGGGGGGCCAACACTGAAGCTTTCTTT. The encoded protein is CASSRKFRGANTEAFF.

The table lists this clone with a few counts. This chain connects TRBV6-2 or TRBV6-3 to TRBJ2-2; no definite D call. The germline V gene encodes CDR1 MNHEY and CDR2 SVGEGT. The CDR3 is 15 amino acids. Trimming took 5 bases from V and 0 from J, leaving 10 bases between them. The CDR3 DNA sequence: TGTGCCAGCAGTGAGGTGTCAGCGAACACCGGGGAGCTGTTTTTT. It encodes CASSEVSANTGELFF.

The V and J genes are TRBV27 and TRBJ2-7; D is undetermined. The germline V and J ends were trimmed by 2 bases and 4 bases, with 12 bases remaining between them. This CDR3 has 14 residues. From germline, CDR1 is MNHEY and CDR2 SMNVEV (reference sequence). The CDR3 protein is CASSLGPSIYEQYF. The CDR3 DNA reads TGTGCCAGCAGTTTAGGGCCCTCCATATACGAGCAGTACTTC.

V is TRBV21-1 and J is TRBJ1-2; the D call TRBD1 from the table was never checked on the DNA. TRBV21-1 is an annotated pseudogene. The CDR3 spans 12 residues. CDR3: CASLWGLYGYTF. The CDR3 DNA reads TGTGCCAGCTTGTGGGGGCTCTATGGCTACACCTTC.

This chain joins TRBV10-1 and TRBJ2-1, with TRBD2 matching 10 bases. Per germline, CDR1 WNHNN and CDR2 SYGVQD (reference sequence). Trimming removed 2 bases from V and 12 bases from J; junction bases left unmatched: 10. The CDR3 is 15 amino acids. The CDR3 DNA reads TGCGCCAGCAGTGAGGTGGTAGCGGGAGGACGAGCGCAGTTCTTC. It is translated as CASSEVVAGGRAQFF.

The chain is built from TRBV4-2 and TRBJ2-1, with 7 bases lining up with TRBD2. Germline V CDR1 and CDR2: LGHNA, YNFKEQ. CDR3 length equals 17 residues. The trim removed 1 base at V and 9 bases at J, leaving 15 bases unmatched. CDR3 coding DNA: TGTGCCAGCAGCCAAGTTACGATCGCGGGAGCGCTCGGTGAGCAGTTCTTC. Its protein product is CASSQVTIAGALGEQFF.

The chain carries TRBV28 and TRBJ2-7, with 7 bases matching TRBD1. The V gene end was trimmed by 4 bases and the J gene end by 4 bases; junction bases not matched to a gene: 16. The CDR3 is 17 amino acids. Germline CDR1 reads MDHEN; CDR2 reads SYDVKM. CDR3 bases: TGTGCCAGCAGTTCTAGTCCGGTGGGACAGCTTATATACGAGCAGTACTTC. Amino acids: CASSSSPVGQLIYEQYF.

This chain links TRBV18 with TRBJ1-2; 8 bases are a match to TRBD1. Losses at the gene ends were 5 bases for V and 2 bases for J; bases not matched to a gene: 10. The CDR3 runs 16 residues. The V gene's germline CDR1 is KGHSH and CDR2 LQKENI. Here the CDR3 DNA reads TGTGCCAGCTCAAGTTCGACAGGGGAGATCAACTATGGCTACACCTTC. Its protein is CASSSSTGEINYGYTF.

This clone appeared once. The chain carries TRBV27 and TRBJ1-4; the match to TRBD1 covers 9 bases. Trimming took 7 bases from V and 3 from J; bases not matched to a gene: 6. Looked up from germline, CDR1 is MNHEY and CDR2 is SMNVEV (reference sequence). This CDR3 has 15 amino acids. The CDR3 is CASMDRGGSNEKLFF. CDR3 DNA: TGTGCCAGCATGGACAGGGGAGGGTCTAATGAAAAACTGTTTTTT.

With regard to this clone: Sequence at one end of the junction differs from germline and may be a read error. The chain couples TRBV13 to TRBJ1-1; TRBD1 aligns across 9 bases. Germline V gives CDR1 PRHDT, CDR2 FYEKMQ (reference sequence). The CDR3 is 12 amino acids. The DNA for the CDR3 is TGTGCCAGCGGGACAGGGAACCCTGAGGCTTTCTTT. Translation gives CASGTGNPEAFF. Using reference TRBV13 and TRBJ1-1 for the parts outside the CDR3, the full variable domain is AAGVIQSPRHLIKEKRETATLKCYPIPRHDTVYWYQQGPGQDPQFLISFYEKMQSDKGSIPDRFSAQQFSDYHSELNMSSLELGDSALYFCASGTGNPEAFFGQGTRLTVV.

This clone was seen just once. The chain has TRBV6-1 and TRBJ1-4; D is possibly TRBD1 (6 bases). Germline V gives CDR1 MNHNS, CDR2 SASEGT. Trimming left V 2 bases short and J 8 bases short, with 12 bases between. The CDR3 covers 14 residues. The CDR3 reads CASSETGLVEKLFF. The CDR3 bases are TGTGCCAGCAGTGAAACAGGGTTGGTCGAAAAACTGTTTTTT.

The chain uses TRBV19 and TRBJ2-1, with 7 bases lining up with TRBD2. Germline V gene sequence: CDR1 LNHDA, CDR2 SQIVND (reference sequence). The ends lost 9 bases at V and 9 bases at J; junction bases unmatched: 14. The CDR3 runs 14 residues. CDR3 protein: CASRRGAGFGEQFF. DNA of the CDR3: TGTGCCAGCCGTCGGGGAGCGGGGTTCGGTGAGCAGTTCTTC.

The chain uses TRBV6-5 and TRBJ1-3, with no clear D. CDR3 length: 15 residues. V shed 5 bases and J shed 0 bases, with 11 bases lying between them. Germline V gene sequence: CDR1 MNHEY, CDR2 SVGAGI. The CDR3 DNA follows: TGTGCCAGCAGTAACCTCCCCAGCTCTGGAAACACCATATATTTT. This gives the protein CASSNLPSSGNTIYF.

V gene TRBV5-1 combines with J gene TRBJ2-7; possibly TRBD2 for D (5 bases). Looked up from germline, CDR1 is SGHRS and CDR2 is YFSETQ. CDR3 length: 14 residues. V was shortened by 0 bases and J by 2 bases, with 9 bases between the two germline ends. CDR3 DNA sequence: TGCGCCAGCAGCTTGGCCCTAGCAACCTACGAGCAGTACTTC. It codes for CASSLALATYEQYF.

The chain couples TRBV19 to TRBJ2-5, with 8 bases identical to TRBD2. V gave up 6 bases and J gave up 4 bases; unmatched junction bases: 7. Per germline, CDR1 LNHDA and CDR2 SQIVND (reference sequence). The length of the CDR3 is 14 residues. The CDR3 spells CASRERELGETQYF. CDR3 nucleotides: TGTGCCAGTAGGGAGCGGGAGTTAGGAGAGACCCAGTACTTC.

The V and J genes are TRBV7-2 and TRBJ2-7; tentatively, D is TRBD2 (5 bases). The length of the CDR3 is 14 residues. V lost 4 bases and J lost 3, with 13 bases in between. Germline CDR1 reads SGHTA; CDR2 reads FQGNSA. The CDR3 loop reads CASSYRTGSYEQYF. In nucleotides, the CDR3 is TGTGCCAGCAGCTATAGGACGGGGAGCTACGAGCAGTACTTC.